This TCR beta chain stems from a study of blood T cell repertoires in COVID-19. The CDR3 totals 14 residues. Germline CDR1 is SGHAT and CDR2 is FQNNGV. V lost 5 bases and J lost 2, with 13 bases in between. The data were produced by immunoSEQ multiplex PCR, yet TCRdb's version contains in-frame clones alone and is incomplete. The profile covers approximately 300,000 clones, with around 87% appearing a single time and 3% to 4% taken by the ten largest. The chain uses TRBV11-2 and TRBJ2-7; possible D gene TRBD2, 6 bases. The source material was peripheral blood. The sequence derives from a woman aged 45-65 years with active or convalescent COVID-19. CDR3 sequence (DNA): TGTGCCAGCAGCCTCGGAGGGAGCACCTACGAGCAGTACTTC. It yields the protein CASSLGGSTYEQYF.